These 2 T cell receptor beta chains were all obtained from the same sample, sequenced in a study of read filtering for tumor transcriptome and immune sequencing. From 300 to 400 ng of RNA, a library with molecular barcoded alpha/delta and beta/gamma adaptors was made. TCRdb used MiXCR to reprocess the reads, holding one entry per CDR3 protein. The data contain 75,000 to 95,000 distinct CDR3 sequences, around 12% of them singletons. Sequencing was performed on a population of CD138-negative cells sorted from bone marrow. The receptors were sampled from a donor aged 40 or over with multiple myeloma.

Many counts were recorded for this clonotype. V gene TRBV29-1 combines with J gene TRBJ1-1; tentative D call: TRBD1 (5 bases). The CDR3 covers 12 residues. Germline loops: CDR1 SQVTM, CDR2 ANQGSEA. V lost 4 bases and J lost 6, with 12 bases in between. The CDR3 nucleotides are TGCAGCGTTGGTAGGGACGGCCCTGAAGCTTTCTTT. Amino acid sequence: CSVGRDGPEAFF.

The chain combines TRBV7-3 with TRBJ2-1; D ambiguous. Trimming took 2 bases from V and 3 from J, leaving 8 bases between them. Germline lookup yields CDR1 SGHTA and CDR2 FQGTGA. The CDR3 contains 14 residues. The CDR3 DNA is TGTGCCAGCAGCTTATCCCCTGGCTACAATGAGCAGTTCTTC. It translates to CASSLSPGYNEQFF.